What follows are 10 T cell receptor beta chains derived from one specimen sequenced in a study of T-cell reconstitution after alpha-beta-depleted transplantation in children. The TCRbeta library was prepared with unique molecular identifiers. Each CDR3 protein gets one entry after TCRdb re-called the PCR reads with MiXCR. The table has about 640,000 distinct CDR3 sequences, roughly 15% seen once. The specimen comprised PBMCs from the stem cell graft donor, sampled from the stem cell graft. These receptors originate from a human donor who donated a stem cell graft to a child with acute myeloid leukemia.

The chain couples TRBV20-1 to TRBJ1-1; D unresolved. Germline V CDR1 and CDR2: DFQATT, SNEGSKA (reference sequence). Trimming took off 1 base at V and 3 bases at J, with 12 bases between the two ends. CDR3 length equals 14 residues. The CDR3 bases are TGCAGTGCTAGAGCCGCCCCTTGGGACACTGAAGCTTTCTTT. This encodes CSARAAPWDTEAFF.

This clonotype was seen a few times. The chain couples TRBV4-1 to TRBJ2-7; TRBD1 matches at 10 bases. With V trimmed by 2 bases and J by 10 bases, 11 bases remained unmatched. This CDR3 region has 15 residues. The germline V gene encodes CDR1 MGHRA and CDR2 YSYEKL. CDR3 sequence: CASSQYTGGTGDQYV. CDR3 sequence (DNA): TGCGCCAGCAGCCAATACACAGGAGGGACAGGGGACCAGTACGTC.

The chain carries TRBV5-8 and TRBJ1-2; D perhaps matches TRBD1 (6 bases). The V and J ends lost 3 bases and 4 bases respectively, with 7 bases between them. This CDR3 comprises 12 residues. CDR1 and CDR2 (germline): SGHTS, YDEGEE. The CDR3 DNA reads as TGTGCCAGCAGCTGGGGGGCCTATGGCTACACCTTC. Amino acid sequence: CASSWGAYGYTF.

This clonotype was counted ten times or more. The rearrangement uses TRBV12-3 or TRBV12-4 and TRBJ2-7; TRBD2 is a possible D gene (5 bases). Trimming removed 4 bases from V and 4 bases from J, with 14 bases in between. The CDR3 consists of 14 residues. CDR3 in amino acids: CASSSWELMYEQYF. The DNA of the CDR3 is TGTGCCAGCAGTTCCTGGGAGCTAATGTACGAGCAGTACTTC.

This chain uses TRBV7-9 with TRBJ2-1, with D possibly TRBD1 on 6 matching bases. V was pared by 10 bases and J by 3 bases, with 10 bases between. Germline CDR1 and CDR2: SEHNR and FQNEAQ (reference sequence). The CDR3 has 12 residues. Here the CDR3 DNA reads TGTGCCACCTTGGACAGCTACAATGAGCAGTTCTTC. Its translation: CATLDSYNEQFF.

The J gene is TRBJ2-2, the V gene TRBV20-1, with D perhaps TRBD1 (5 bases). The V end was cut by 6 bases, the J end by 0 bases, with 17 bases between. The CDR3 is 16 residues long. Germline V gene lookup returns CDR1 DFQATT and CDR2 SNEGSKA (reference sequence). CDR3 sequence (DNA): TGCAGTGCCATAGTTGGTCCAGGGACGAACACCGGGGAGCTGTTTTTT. Translating gives CSAIVGPGTNTGELFF.

This clonotype was seen many times. This chain joins TRBV7-9 and TRBJ1-2, with D uncertain. The V end lost 0 bases, the J end lost 5 bases, and 10 bases lay between the germline ends. CDR1 and CDR2 from the germline V gene are SEHNR and FQNEAQ (reference sequence). The CDR3 extends over 14 amino acids. CDR3 amino acids: CASSLAAVGYGYTF. For the CDR3, the DNA is TGTGCCAGCAGCTTAGCCGCAGTAGGGTATGGCTACACCTTC.

This clonotype was counted between two and nine times. This chain joins TRBV24-1 and TRBJ1-2; 7 bases map to TRBD1. Trimming removed 9 bases from V and 3 bases from J; junction bases left unmatched: 3. The CDR3 spans 12 residues. Germline-derived CDR1 and CDR2 are KGHDR and SFDVKD. CDR3 nucleotides: TGTGCCACCGGGGACAGCTACTATGGCTACACCTTC. It specifies CATGDSYYGYTF.

This chain uses TRBV15 with TRBJ2-4; D is ambiguous. The CDR3 is 16 amino acids. The ends were cut back, 1 base at V and 2 bases at J, with 12 bases in the middle. From germline, CDR1 is LNHNV and CDR2 YYDKDF (reference sequence). DNA for the CDR3: TGTGCCACCAGCAGAGGGAGAGAGGATTCCAAAAACATTCAGTACTTC. Translated, it gives CATSRGREDSKNIQYF. Combining the CDR3 with reference TRBV15 and TRBJ2-4 gives the whole variable domain DAMVIQNPRYQVTQFGKPVTLSCSQTLNHNVMYWYQQKSSQAPKLLFHYYDKDFNNEADTPDNFQSRRPNTSFCFLDIRSPGLGDTAMYLCATSRGREDSKNIQYFGAGTRLSVL.

V is TRBV7-9 and J is TRBJ2-7; 9 positions match TRBD1. Germline V lookup: CDR1 SEHNR, CDR2 FQNEAQ (reference sequence). This CDR3 comprises 15 residues. J lost 2 bases, V lost 5 bases, and 7 bases had no gene match. CDR3 sequence reads: CASSPSDRGAYEQYF. CDR3 in DNA: TGTGCCAGCAGCCCCTCGGACAGGGGAGCCTACGAGCAGTACTTC.